What follows is one T cell receptor (beta chain) and its context. This sample is part of a study of blood T cell repertoires in COVID-19. This table comes from immunoSEQ multiplex PCR, and its TCRdb copy is limited to in-frame clones, with some not included. The table lists about 240,000 clones, 80% to 90% of them singletons. The V and J ends lost 4 bases and 4 bases, in that order; junction bases with no gene match: 19. The CDR3 loop spans 19 amino acids. The germline V gene encodes CDR1 MNHNS and CDR2 SASEGT. Sequences were obtained from peripheral blood. The chain carries TRBV6-1 and TRBJ1-2, with 9 bases matching TRBD1. The sequence was collected from an older woman with acute or convalescent COVID-19. The CDR3 loop reads CASSVPRGTGSSRLYGYTF. As DNA, the CDR3 is TGTGCCAGCAGTGTTCCGCGCGGGACAGGGAGCTCGAGGCTCTATGGCTACACCTTC.